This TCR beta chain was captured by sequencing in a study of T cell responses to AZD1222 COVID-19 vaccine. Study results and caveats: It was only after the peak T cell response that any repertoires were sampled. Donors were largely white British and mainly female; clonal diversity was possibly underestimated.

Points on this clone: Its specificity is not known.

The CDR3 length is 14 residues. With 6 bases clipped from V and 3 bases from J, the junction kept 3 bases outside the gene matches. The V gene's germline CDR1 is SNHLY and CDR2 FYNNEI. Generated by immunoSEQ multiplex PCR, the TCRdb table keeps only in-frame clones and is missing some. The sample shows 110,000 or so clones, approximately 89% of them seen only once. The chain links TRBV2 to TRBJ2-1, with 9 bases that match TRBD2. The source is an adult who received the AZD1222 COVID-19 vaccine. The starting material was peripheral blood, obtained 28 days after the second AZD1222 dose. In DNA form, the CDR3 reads TGTGCCAGCAGCCGACTAGCGGTCTACAATGAGCAGTTCTTC. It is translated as CASSRLAVYNEQFF.